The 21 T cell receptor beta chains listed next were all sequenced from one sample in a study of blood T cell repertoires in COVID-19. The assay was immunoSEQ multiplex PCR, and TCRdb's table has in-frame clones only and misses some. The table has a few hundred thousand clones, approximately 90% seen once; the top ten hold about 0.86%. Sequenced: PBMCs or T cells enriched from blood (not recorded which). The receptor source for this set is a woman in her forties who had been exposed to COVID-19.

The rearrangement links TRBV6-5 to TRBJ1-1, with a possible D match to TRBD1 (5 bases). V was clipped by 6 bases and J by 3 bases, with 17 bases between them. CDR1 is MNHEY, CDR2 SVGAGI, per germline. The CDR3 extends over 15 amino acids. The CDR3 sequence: CASRDPGKVDTEAFF. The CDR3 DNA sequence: TGTGCCAGCAGAGACCCAGGGAAAGTGGACACTGAAGCTTTCTTT.

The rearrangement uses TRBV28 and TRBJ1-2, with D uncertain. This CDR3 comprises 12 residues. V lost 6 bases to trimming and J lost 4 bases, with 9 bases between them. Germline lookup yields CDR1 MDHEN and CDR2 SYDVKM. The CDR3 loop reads CASSEYTYGYTF. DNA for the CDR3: TGTGCCAGCAGCGAGTATACCTATGGCTACACCTTC.

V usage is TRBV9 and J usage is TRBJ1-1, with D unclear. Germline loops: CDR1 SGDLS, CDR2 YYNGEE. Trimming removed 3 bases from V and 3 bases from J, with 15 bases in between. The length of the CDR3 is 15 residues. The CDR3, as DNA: TGTGCCAGCAGCGACCTAGCGGGGAGGGACACTGAAGCTTTCTTT. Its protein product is CASSDLAGRDTEAFF.

CDR3 DNA sequence: TGTGCCAGCAGGGCTAGCGGGGGTGGGGATGAGCAGTTCTTC. Translated, it gives CASRASGGGDEQFF. The V gene is TRBV27, the J gene TRBJ2-1; 10 positions match TRBD2. CDR3 length equals 14 residues. Unmatched junction bases numbered 7, after V lost 6 bases and J lost 8 bases. Looked up from germline, CDR1 is MNHEY and CDR2 is SMNVEV (reference sequence).

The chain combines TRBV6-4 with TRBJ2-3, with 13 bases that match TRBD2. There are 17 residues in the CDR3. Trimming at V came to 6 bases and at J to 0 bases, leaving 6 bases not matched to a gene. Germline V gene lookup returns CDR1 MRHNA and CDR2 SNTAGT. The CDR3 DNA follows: TGTGCCAGCAGCCAGACTAGCGGGAGGCTCAGCACAGATACGCAGTATTTT. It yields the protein CASSQTSGRLSTDTQYF.

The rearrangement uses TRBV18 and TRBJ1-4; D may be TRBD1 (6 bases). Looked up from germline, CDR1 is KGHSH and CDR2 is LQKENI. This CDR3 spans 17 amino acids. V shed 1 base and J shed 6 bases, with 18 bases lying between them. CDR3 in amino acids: CASSPLTGTNTYEKLFF. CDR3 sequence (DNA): TGTGCCAGCTCACCACTGACAGGCACAAACACTTATGAAAAACTGTTTTTT.

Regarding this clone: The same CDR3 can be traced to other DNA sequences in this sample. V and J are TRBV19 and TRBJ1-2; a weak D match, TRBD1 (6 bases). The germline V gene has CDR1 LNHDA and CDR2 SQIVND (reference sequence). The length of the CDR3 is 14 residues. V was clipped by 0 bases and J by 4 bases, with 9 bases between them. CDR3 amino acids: CASSIERGAYGYTF. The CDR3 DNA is TGTGCCAGTAGTATAGAACGGGGGGCCTATGGCTACACCTTC.

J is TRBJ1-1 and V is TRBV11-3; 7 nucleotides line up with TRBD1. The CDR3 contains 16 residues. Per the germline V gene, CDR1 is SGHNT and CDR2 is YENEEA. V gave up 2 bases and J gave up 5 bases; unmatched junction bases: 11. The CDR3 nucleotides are TGTGCCAGCAGCTTAAGAGGCACGGAGGGGGCAACTGAAGCTTTCTTT. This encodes CASSLRGTEGATEAFF.

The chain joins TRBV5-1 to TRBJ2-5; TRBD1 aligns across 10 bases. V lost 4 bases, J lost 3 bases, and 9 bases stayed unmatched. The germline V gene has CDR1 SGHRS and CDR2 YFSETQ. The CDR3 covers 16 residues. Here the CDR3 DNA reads TGCGCCAGCAGCCTGAGGGGGACAGGGGTGAAAGAGACCCAGTACTTC. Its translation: CASSLRGTGVKETQYF.

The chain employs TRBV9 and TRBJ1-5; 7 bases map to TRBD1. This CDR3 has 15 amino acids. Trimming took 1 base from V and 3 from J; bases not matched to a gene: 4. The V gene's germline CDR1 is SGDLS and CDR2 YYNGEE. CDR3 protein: CASSVTGAFNQPQHF. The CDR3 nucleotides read TGTGCCAGCAGCGTAACAGGGGCCTTCAATCAGCCCCAGCATTTT.

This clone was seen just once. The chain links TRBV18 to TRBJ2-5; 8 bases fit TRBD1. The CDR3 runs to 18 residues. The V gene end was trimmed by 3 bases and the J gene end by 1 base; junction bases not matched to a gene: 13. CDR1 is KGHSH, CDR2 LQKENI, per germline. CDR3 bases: TGTGCCAGCTCACCCCGACGGATCGGGACAGGCGTCCAAGAGACCCAGTACTTC. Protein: CASSPRRIGTGVQETQYF. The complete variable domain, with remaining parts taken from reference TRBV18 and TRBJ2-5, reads NAGVMQNPRHLVRRRGQEARLRCSPMKGHSHVYWYRQLPEEGLKFMVYLQKENIIDESGMPKERFSAEFPKEGPSILRIQQVVRGDSAAYFCASSPRRIGTGVQETQYFGPGTRLLVL.

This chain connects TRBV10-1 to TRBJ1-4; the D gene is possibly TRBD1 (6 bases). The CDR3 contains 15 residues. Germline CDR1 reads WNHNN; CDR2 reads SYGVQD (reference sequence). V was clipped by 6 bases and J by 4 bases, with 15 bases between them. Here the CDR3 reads CASSRGRADNEKLFF. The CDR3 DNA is TGCGCCAGCAGCAGGGGCCGCGCCGATAATGAAAAACTGTTTTTT.

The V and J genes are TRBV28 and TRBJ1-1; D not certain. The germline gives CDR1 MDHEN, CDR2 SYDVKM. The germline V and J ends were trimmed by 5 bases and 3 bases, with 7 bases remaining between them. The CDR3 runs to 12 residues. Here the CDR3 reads CASSQLDTEAFF. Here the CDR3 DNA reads TGTGCCAGCAGTCAATTAGACACTGAAGCTTTCTTT.

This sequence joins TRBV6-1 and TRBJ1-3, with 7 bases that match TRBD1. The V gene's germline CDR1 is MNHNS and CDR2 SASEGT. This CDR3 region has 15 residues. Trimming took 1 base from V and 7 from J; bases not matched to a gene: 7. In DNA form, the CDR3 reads TGTGCCAGCAGTGAAGGGTCAGGGGGTCGGAACACCATATATTTT. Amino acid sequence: CASSEGSGGRNTIYF.

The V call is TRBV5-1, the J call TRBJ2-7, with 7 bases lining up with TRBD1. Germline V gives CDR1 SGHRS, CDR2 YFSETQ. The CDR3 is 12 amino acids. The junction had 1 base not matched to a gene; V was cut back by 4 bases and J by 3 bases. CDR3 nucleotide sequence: TGCGCCAGCAGCGCAGGGGGCTACGAGCAGTACTTC. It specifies CASSAGGYEQYF.

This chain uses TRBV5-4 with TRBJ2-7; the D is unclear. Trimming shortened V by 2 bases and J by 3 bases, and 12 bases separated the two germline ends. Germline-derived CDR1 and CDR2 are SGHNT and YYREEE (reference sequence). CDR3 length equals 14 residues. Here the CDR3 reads CASSFGSSRYEQYF. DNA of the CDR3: TGTGCCAGCAGCTTTGGCTCAAGTCGCTACGAGCAGTACTTC.

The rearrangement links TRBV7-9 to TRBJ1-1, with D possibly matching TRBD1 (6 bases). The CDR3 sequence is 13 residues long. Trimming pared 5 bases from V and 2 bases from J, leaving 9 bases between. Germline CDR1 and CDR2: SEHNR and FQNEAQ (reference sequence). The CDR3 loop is CASSRTDNTEAFF. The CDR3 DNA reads TGTGCCAGCAGCAGGACAGACAACACTGAAGCTTTCTTT.

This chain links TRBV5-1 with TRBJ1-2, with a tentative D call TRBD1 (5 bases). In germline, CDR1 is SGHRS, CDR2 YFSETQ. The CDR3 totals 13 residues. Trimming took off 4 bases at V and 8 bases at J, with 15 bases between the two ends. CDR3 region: CASSAEVGGGYTF. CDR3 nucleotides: TGCGCCAGCAGCGCCGAAGTCGGGGGAGGCTACACCTTC.

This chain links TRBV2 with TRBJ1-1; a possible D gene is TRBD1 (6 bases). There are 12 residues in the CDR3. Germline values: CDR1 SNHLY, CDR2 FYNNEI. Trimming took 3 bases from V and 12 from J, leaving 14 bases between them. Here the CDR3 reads CASSDRGVNSFF. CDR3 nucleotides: TGTGCCAGCAGTGACAGGGGAGTTAATTCTTTCTTT. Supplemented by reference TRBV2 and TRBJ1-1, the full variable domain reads EPEVTQTPSHQVTQMGQEVILRCVPISNHLYFYWYRQILGQKVEFLVSFYNNEISEKSEIFDDQFSVERPDGSNFTLKIRSTKLEDSAMYFCASSDRGVNSFFGQGTRLTVV.

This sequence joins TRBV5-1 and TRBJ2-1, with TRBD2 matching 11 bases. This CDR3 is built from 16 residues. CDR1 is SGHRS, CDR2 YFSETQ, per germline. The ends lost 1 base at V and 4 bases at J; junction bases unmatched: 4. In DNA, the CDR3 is TGCGCCAGCAGCTTGACTAGCGGGGGACTTTACAATGAGCAGTTCTTC. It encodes CASSLTSGGLYNEQFF.

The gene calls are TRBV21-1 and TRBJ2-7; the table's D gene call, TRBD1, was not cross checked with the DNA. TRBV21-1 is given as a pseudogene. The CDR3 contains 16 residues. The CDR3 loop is CASSKVDRGRSHEQYF. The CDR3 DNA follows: TGTGCCAGCAGCAAAGTCGACAGGGGGCGGTCCCACGAGCAGTACTTC.